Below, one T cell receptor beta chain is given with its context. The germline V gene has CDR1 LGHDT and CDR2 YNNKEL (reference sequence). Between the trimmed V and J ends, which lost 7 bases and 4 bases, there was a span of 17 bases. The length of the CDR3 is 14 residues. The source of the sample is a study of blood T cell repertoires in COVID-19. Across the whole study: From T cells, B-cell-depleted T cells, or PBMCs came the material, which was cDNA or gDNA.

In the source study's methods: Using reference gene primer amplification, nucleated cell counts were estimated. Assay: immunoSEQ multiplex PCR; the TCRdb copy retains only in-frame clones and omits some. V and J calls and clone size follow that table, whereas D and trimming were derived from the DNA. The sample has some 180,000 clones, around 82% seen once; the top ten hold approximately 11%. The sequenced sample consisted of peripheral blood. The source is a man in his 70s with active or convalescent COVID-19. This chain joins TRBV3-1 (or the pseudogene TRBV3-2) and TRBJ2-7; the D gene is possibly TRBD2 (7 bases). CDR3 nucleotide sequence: TGTGCCAGCACCCCCCGGGGAGGGGGGTACGAGCAGTACTTC. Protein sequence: CASTPRGGGYEQYF.